This TCR beta chain appears in the sequencing data of a study of Ad26.COV2.S vaccination and SARS-CoV-2 variants. At the level of the study: In the study, Ad26.COV2.S was injected intramuscularly once, or twice 56 days apart.

Some clones are missing from TCRdb's copy, which holds only in-frame ones; the method was immunoSEQ multiplex PCR. The sample lists more than 300,000 clones, 86% occurring once. Treatment reported: some 20 received Ad26.COV2.S at low or high dose, single or two shots; 5 received placebo; per-sample allocation not given. Vaccine and placebo recipients were sampled on day 63 after the first injection. Within Boston, the person who donated was an adult of 18-55 years. Overall study results and limits: While placebo recipients had lower spike-specific TCR breadth, vaccine recipients had more.

With respect to this clone: What it recognizes is unknown.

The CDR3 is made up of 15 amino acids. Between the trimmed V and J ends, which lost 0 bases and 1 base, there was a span of 7 bases. The germline V gene has CDR1 SEHNR and CDR2 FQNEAQ (reference sequence). The receptor was isolated from a person aged 18-60 years who received the Ad26.COV2.S COVID-19 vaccine or a placebo. The genes are TRBV7-9 and TRBJ1-5; possible D gene TRBD1, 6 bases. Sequences were derived from peripheral blood, sampled in a trial of Ad26.COV2.S vaccine versus placebo. The CDR3 DNA sequence: TGTGCCAGCAGCTTAGCGAGGGGGAGCAATCAGCCCCAGCATTTT. Encoded protein: CASSLARGSNQPQHF. The complete variable domain, with remaining parts taken from reference TRBV7-9 and TRBJ1-5, reads DTGVSQNPRHKITKRGQNVTFRCDPISEHNRLYWYRQTLGQGPEFLTYFQNEAQLEKSRLLSDRFSAERPKGSFSTLEIQRTEQGDSAMYLCASSLARGSNQPQHFGDGTRLSIL.